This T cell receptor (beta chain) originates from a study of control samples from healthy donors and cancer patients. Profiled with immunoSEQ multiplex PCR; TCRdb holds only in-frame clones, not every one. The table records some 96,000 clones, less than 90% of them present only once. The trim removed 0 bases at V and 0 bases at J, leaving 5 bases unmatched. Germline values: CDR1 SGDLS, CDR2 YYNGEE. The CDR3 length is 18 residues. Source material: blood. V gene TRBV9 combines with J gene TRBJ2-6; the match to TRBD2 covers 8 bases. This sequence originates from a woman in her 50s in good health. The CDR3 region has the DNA TGTGCCAGCAGCGTAGGGGGCGGGGGGTCCTCTGGGGCCAACGTCCTGACTTTC. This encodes CASSVGGGGSSGANVLTF.